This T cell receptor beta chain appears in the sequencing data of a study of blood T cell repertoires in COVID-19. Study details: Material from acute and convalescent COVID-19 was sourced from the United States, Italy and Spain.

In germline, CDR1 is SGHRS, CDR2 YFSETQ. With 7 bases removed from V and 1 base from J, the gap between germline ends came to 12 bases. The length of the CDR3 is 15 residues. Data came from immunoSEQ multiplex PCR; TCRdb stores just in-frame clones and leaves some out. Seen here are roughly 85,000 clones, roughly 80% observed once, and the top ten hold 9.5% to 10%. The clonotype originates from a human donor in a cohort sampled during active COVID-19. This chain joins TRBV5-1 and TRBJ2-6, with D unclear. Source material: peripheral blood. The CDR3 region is CASSPSSSGANVLTF. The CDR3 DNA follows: TGCGCCAGCTCCCCCAGTTCTTCTGGGGCCAACGTCCTGACTTTC.